This TCR beta chain was documented in a study of blood T cell repertoires in COVID-19. Trimming took 1 base from V and 8 from J, leaving 11 bases between them. The CDR3 sequence is 13 residues long. The count of this clone is one. Sequencing was performed with immunoSEQ multiplex PCR; in TCRdb, only in-frame clones are kept and a portion is missing. The sample contains roughly 410,000 clones, around 87% of which appear only once. This sequence joins TRBV12-3 or TRBV12-4 and TRBJ1-1, with D maybe TRBD1 (6 bases). This receptor was taken from a woman in her fifties or sixties with COVID-19, enrolled during active disease. Sequenced material: peripheral blood. Here the CDR3 DNA reads TGTGCCAGCAGTTTAGTTTCGGGGGGCGAAGCTTTCTTT. It specifies CASSLVSGGEAFF.